Below, 8 T cell receptor beta chains from the same sample are listed, as sequenced in a study of cytomegalovirus exposure and HLA in healthy donors. A multiplex PCR was run with 60 Vbeta primers and 13 Jbeta primers. This table comes from immunoSEQ multiplex PCR, and its TCRdb copy is limited to in-frame clones, with some not included. Of over 150,000 clones in the sample, 80% were seen once. The sequencing input was PBMCs. The receptors derive from a man aged 25 to 40 in good health and CMV-seronegative.

The V call is TRBV18, the J call TRBJ2-2; 9 bases map to TRBD1. The CDR3 has 17 amino acids. Germline CDR1 is KGHSH and CDR2 is LQKENI. The J segment lost 0 bases and the V segment lost 4 bases, leaving 6 bases of the junction unmatched. The CDR3 loop is CASSQTGGGPNTGELFF. The CDR3 DNA follows: TGTGCCAGCTCACAAACAGGGGGCGGCCCGAACACCGGGGAGCTGTTTTTT.

The genes are TRBV5-4 and TRBJ2-1; TRBD1 matches at 7 bases. Germline CDR1 reads SGHNT; CDR2 reads YYREEE (reference sequence). CDR3 length: 17 residues. Trimming took 0 bases from V and 0 from J; bases not matched to a gene: 6. The CDR3: CASSLGGTASSYNEQFF. CDR3 in DNA: TGTGCCAGCAGCTTGGGAGGGACAGCCAGCTCCTACAATGAGCAGTTCTTC.

The V gene is TRBV14, the J gene TRBJ1-6, with D possibly TRBD1 on 5 matching bases. The CDR3 is made up of 15 amino acids. Per the germline V gene, CDR1 is SGHDN and CDR2 is FVKESK. Trimming removed 3 bases at V and 9 bases at J, with 15 bases between. The CDR3 region is CASSQRRGWGSPLHF. Written as DNA, the CDR3 is TGTGCCAGCAGCCAGAGGAGGGGTTGGGGTTCACCCCTCCACTTT.

The CDR3: CASSPTGDSNQPQHF. As DNA, the CDR3 is TGTGCCAGCAGCCCAACAGGGGATAGCAATCAGCCCCAGCATTTT. The genes are TRBV5-5 and TRBJ1-5; 7 bases are a match to TRBD1. Trimming at V came to 4 bases and at J to 0 bases, leaving 4 bases not matched to a gene. This CDR3 has 15 residues. The germline gives CDR1 SGHKS, CDR2 YYEKEE (reference sequence).

The rearrangement links TRBV28 to TRBJ1-2; 9 bases are a match to TRBD1. V gave up 8 bases and J gave up 4 bases; unmatched junction bases: 5. The CDR3 covers 13 residues. The germline gives CDR1 MDHEN, CDR2 SYDVKM. The CDR3 is CASGTGGGYGYTF. CDR3 nucleotides: TGTGCCAGCGGCACAGGGGGCGGCTATGGCTACACCTTC.

The sample holds a few counts of this clone. The V gene is TRBV7-9, the J gene TRBJ1-1, with D possibly TRBD1 on 6 matching bases. V lost 5 bases to trimming and J lost 0 bases, with 10 bases between them. The CDR3 is 14 amino acids. CDR1 and CDR2 (germline): SEHNR, FQNEAQ (reference sequence). The CDR3 here is CASSPQGLNTEAFF. The CDR3 DNA is TGTGCCAGCAGCCCTCAGGGGCTGAACACTGAAGCTTTCTTT.

V and J are TRBV7-3 and TRBJ1-1; no reliable D call. Germline assignment: CDR1 SGHTA and CDR2 FQGTGA. The CDR3 is made up of 14 amino acids. The V and J ends lost 5 bases and 2 bases respectively, with 12 bases between them. The CDR3 reads CASSPQVPNTEAFF. Here the CDR3 DNA reads TGTGCCAGCAGCCCCCAGGTTCCTAACACTGAAGCTTTCTTT.

This clone has just one count. The chain is built from TRBV9 and TRBJ2-1; 10 bases agree with TRBD2. This CDR3 spans 16 amino acids. Germline V gene lookup returns CDR1 SGDLS and CDR2 YYNGEE. V dropped 3 bases and J dropped 2; count of bases not matched to a gene: 5. The CDR3 here is CASSAVAGGPYNEQFF. In DNA, the CDR3 is TGTGCCAGCAGCGCCGTAGCGGGAGGACCCTACAATGAGCAGTTCTTC.